These 10 T cell receptor beta chains were sequenced from one sample in a study of blood T cell repertoires in COVID-19. The table came from immunoSEQ multiplex PCR; TCRdb's copy has only in-frame clones and leaves some out. There are a few hundred thousand clones in the sample; around 89% occur only once, and approximately 2.5% lies in the top ten. The specimen sequenced was PBMCs or T cells enriched from blood (not recorded which). The source is a woman aged 18-35 years who had recovered from COVID-19.

The rearrangement joins TRBV27 to TRBJ1-1; TRBD1 aligns across 7 bases. The V segment lost 5 bases and the J segment 6 bases; nucleotides outside the gene matches: 12. The CDR3 spans 15 residues. Germline-derived CDR1 and CDR2 are MNHEY and SMNVEV (reference sequence). The CDR3 loop is CASSEIWDRGAEAFF. CDR3 in DNA: TGTGCCAGCAGTGAAATCTGGGACAGAGGCGCTGAAGCTTTCTTT.

The V and J genes are TRBV10-3 and TRBJ2-1; 9 positions match TRBD1. Germline CDR1 and CDR2: ENHRY and SYGVKD. Trimming removed 2 bases from V and 12 bases from J; junction bases left unmatched: 2. There are 12 residues in the CDR3. The CDR3 protein is CAISEPGQGQFF. The CDR3 DNA is TGTGCCATCAGTGAGCCGGGACAGGGGCAGTTCTTC.

V is TRBV15 and J is TRBJ1-5; 7 positions match TRBD1. The junction had 8 bases not matched to a gene; V was cut back by 2 bases and J by 7 bases. CDR3 length: 15 residues. Per germline, CDR1 LNHNV and CDR2 YYDKDF (reference sequence). Here the CDR3 DNA reads TGTGCCACCAGCAGAACAACAGGGGTGGGACAGCCCCAGCATTTT. Residues: CATSRTTGVGQPQHF.

CDR3 bases: TGCGCCAGCAGTGAGTCCACGACTAGCGGGAGTAGCGCCGAGCAGTACTTC. Translation gives CASSESTTSGSSAEQYF. The chain carries TRBV10-1 and TRBJ2-7; 12 bases agree with TRBD2. Per germline, CDR1 WNHNN and CDR2 SYGVQD (reference sequence). The CDR3 runs to 17 residues. The ends lost 0 bases at V and 6 bases at J; junction bases unmatched: 9.

V gene TRBV6-5 combines with J gene TRBJ1-4; D is perhaps TRBD1 (5 bases). Deletions cut 2 bases from V and 5 bases from J, with 15 bases between. The germline CDR1 and CDR2 sequences are MNHEY and SVGAGI. This CDR3 comprises 16 residues. Here the CDR3 reads CASSYRLWTKNEKLFF. CDR3 coding DNA: TGTGCCAGCAGTTACCGCCTTTGGACAAAGAATGAAAAACTGTTTTTT.

The CDR3 DNA follows: TGTGCCAGCAGTTTTACAAGTCTCTGGGGCTACACCTTC. Translation gives CASSFTSLWGYTF. The chain has TRBV28 and TRBJ1-2, with D uncertain. This CDR3 is built from 13 residues. Germline loops: CDR1 MDHEN, CDR2 SYDVKM. V was trimmed by 3 bases and J by 8 bases, leaving 13 bases between them.

V and J are TRBV5-4 and TRBJ1-4, with unresolved D. Germline values: CDR1 SGHNT, CDR2 YYREEE (reference sequence). This CDR3 has 14 amino acids. Trimming pared 1 base from V and 6 bases from J, leaving 10 bases between. The chain's CDR3 is CASSLNIAHEKLFF. CDR3 bases: TGTGCCAGCAGCTTGAACATCGCCCATGAAAAACTGTTTTTT.

The chain links TRBV11-3 to TRBJ2-7, with TRBD2 matching 7 bases. Per germline, CDR1 SGHNT and CDR2 YENEEA. The length of the CDR3 is 15 residues. The ends lost 5 bases at V and 6 bases at J; junction bases unmatched: 13. CDR3 sequence: CASSQNQDPGGEQYF. DNA of the CDR3: TGTGCCAGCAGCCAAAACCAGGACCCGGGAGGCGAGCAGTACTTC.

A single count supports this clone. This chain connects TRBV28 to TRBJ2-7, with D possibly matching TRBD1 (5 bases). The CDR3 covers 16 residues. CDR1 is MDHEN, CDR2 SYDVKM, per germline. Trimming left V 3 bases short and J 1 base short, with 16 bases between. CDR3 sequence (DNA): TGTGCCAGCAGTTTTCCCTTGCAGGGTAGGTCCTACGAGCAGTACTTC. Translating it yields CASSFPLQGRSYEQYF.

The chain joins TRBV4-1 to TRBJ2-5, with unresolved D. The V gene's germline CDR1 is MGHRA and CDR2 YSYEKL. V was cut by 0 bases and J by 7 bases, with 6 bases left in between. The CDR3 loop spans 12 amino acids. The CDR3 loop reads CASSQDTRTQYF. CDR3 in DNA: TGCGCCAGCAGCCAAGATACAAGGACCCAGTACTTC.